This TCR beta chain originates from a study of ipilimumab plus nivolumab after autologous stem cell transplantation. As for the study in general: Both relapsed and primary refractory DLBCL were included.

The CDR3 loop spans 17 amino acids. Per the germline V gene, CDR1 is SEHNR and CDR2 is FQNEAQ (reference sequence). The trim removed 3 bases at V and 5 bases at J, leaving 13 bases unmatched. Sequencing was performed with immunoSEQ multiplex PCR; in TCRdb, only in-frame clones are kept and a portion is missing. The data show under 20,000 clones, approximately 85% seen once. The source was PBMCs, collected in a trial of ipilimumab plus nivolumab as post-transplant consolidation. The J gene is TRBJ2-1, the V gene TRBV7-9; 7 nucleotides match TRBD1. The receptor was isolated from a male donor with diffuse large B-cell lymphoma. This CDR3 is CASSFLLDRSMNNEQFF. As DNA, the CDR3 is TGTGCCAGCAGCTTCCTCCTGGACAGGTCCATGAACAATGAGCAGTTCTTC.